Below, one T cell receptor (beta chain) is given with its context. Using its own MiXCR run on the RT-PCR reads, TCRdb lists one record per CDR3 protein. This table holds about 960,000 distinct CDR3 sequences, around 17% found once. The data are from a study of patients and donors after allogeneic stem cell transplantation. Germline lookup yields CDR1 SGHRS and CDR2 YFSETQ. This CDR3 region has 14 residues. The V gene lost 2 bases and the J gene lost 1 base, with 9 bases spanning the gap. The source of this sequence is a human donor who was either an allogeneic HSCT recipient or a stem cell or donor lymphocyte infusion donor (not recorded which). It is not recorded whose cells these are; they may come from a transplant donor. Sequencing used blood, either unsorted or a sorted T cell fraction (not recorded which). The chain is built from TRBV5-1 and TRBJ1-1, with D hard to call. The CDR3 reads CASSLGITNTEAFF. The CDR3 region has the DNA TGCGCCAGCAGCTTAGGTATAACGAACACTGAAGCTTTCTTT.